This T cell receptor (beta chain) was obtained from a study of cytomegalovirus exposure and HLA in healthy donors. Notes on this clone: What it recognizes is unknown.

PCR involved 60 Vbeta and 13 Jbeta primers. Original processing notes: Approximately 87 million unique TCR beta chains, roughly 12 million shared, were counted in a later analysis. Method: immunoSEQ multiplex PCR; TCRdb's copy keeps in-frame clones and lacks some. The V and J calls and the clone size are those of that table, but D and trimming were determined from the DNA. The profile shows approximately 150,000 clones, around three quarters of them singletons. CDR3 size: 16 residues. The V and J ends lost 4 bases and 1 base respectively, with 13 bases between them. Germline V gives CDR1 LGHNA, CDR2 YSLEER. Study observations and caveats: More than 15,000 TCR beta sequences were associated with HLA alleles at 0.05 false discovery rate in a later analysis.

V gene TRBV4-3 combines with J gene TRBJ2-2, with D maybe TRBD2 (6 bases). This sequence originates from a male donor in good health and CMV-seronegative. The material sequenced was PBMCs. The CDR3: CASSPGTGMNTGELFF. DNA of the CDR3: TGCGCCAGCAGCCCCGGGACTGGAATGAACACCGGGGAGCTGTTTTTT.